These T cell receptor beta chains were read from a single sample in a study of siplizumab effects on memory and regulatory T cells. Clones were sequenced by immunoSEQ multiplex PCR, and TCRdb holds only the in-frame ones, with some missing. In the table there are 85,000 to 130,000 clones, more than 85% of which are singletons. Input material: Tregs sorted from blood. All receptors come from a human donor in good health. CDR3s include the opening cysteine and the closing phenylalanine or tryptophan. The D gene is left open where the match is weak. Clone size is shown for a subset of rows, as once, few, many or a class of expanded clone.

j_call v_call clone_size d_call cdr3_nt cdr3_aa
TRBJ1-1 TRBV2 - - TGTGCCAGCAGAGTGGACGGACCCACTGAAGCTTTCTTT CASRVDGPTEAFF
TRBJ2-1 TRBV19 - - TGTGCCAGTAGTATAGATCCCACGGGCAGGGGTTACGAGCAGTTCTTC CASSIDPTGRGYEQFF
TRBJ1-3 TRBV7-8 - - TGTGCCAGCAGCCATCACAGGGCTGGAAACACCATATATTTT CASSHHRAGNTIYF
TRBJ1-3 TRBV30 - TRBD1 TGTGCCTGGAGTAGGACAGGGGGAACTAACACCATATATTTT CAWSRTGGTNTIYF
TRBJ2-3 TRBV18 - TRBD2 TGTGCCAGCTCACCACCATGGACTAGGCCACTGAATACGCAGTATTTT CASSPPWTRPLNTQYF
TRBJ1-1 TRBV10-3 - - TGTGCCATCAGGGCCAGGGCGGGTACTGAAGCTTTCTTT CAIRARAGTEAFF
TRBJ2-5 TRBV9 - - TGTGCCAGCAATTCGGTAGGGTCCGAGACCCAGTACTTC CASNSVGSETQYF
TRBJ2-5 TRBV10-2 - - TGCGCCAGCCGGTTCGATGGCCCTCAGTACTTC CASRFDGPQYF
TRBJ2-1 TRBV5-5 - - TGTGCCAGCAGCCCGGGACGGTCTGAGCAGTTCTTC CASSPGRSEQFF
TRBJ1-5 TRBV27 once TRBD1 TGTGCCAGCAGTTCCGACAGGGGTTTTCAGCCCCAGCATTTT CASSSDRGFQPQHF
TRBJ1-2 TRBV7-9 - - TGTGCCAGCAGCTTAGAGAGGTCTGGCTACACCTTC CASSLERSGYTF
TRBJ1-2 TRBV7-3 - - TGTGCCAGCAGCTTAGAGGGAACCTATGGCTACACCTTC CASSLEGTYGYTF
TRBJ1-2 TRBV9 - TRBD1 TGTGCCAGCAGCGTAGGGACAGGTGTTTCGGAGGGCTACACCTTC CASSVGTGVSEGYTF
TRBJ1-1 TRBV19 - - TGTGCCAGTAGTATAGTGACCGGAGGTGCGAACACTGAAGCTTTCTTT CASSIVTGGANTEAFF
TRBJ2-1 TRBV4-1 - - TGCGCCAGCAGCCAACGGACAGCCTACAATGAGCAGTTCTTC CASSQRTAYNEQFF
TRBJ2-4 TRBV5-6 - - TGTGCCAGCAGCTTGAAGGGAAACATTCAGTACTTC CASSLKGNIQYF
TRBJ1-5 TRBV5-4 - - TGTGCCAGCAGCATCAGGGGCAGCAATCAGCCCCAGCATTTT CASSIRGSNQPQHF
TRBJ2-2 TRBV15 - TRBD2 TGTGCCACCAGCAGAGGGACTGCGGGAGTTCGAGCCGGGGAGCTGTTTTTT CATSRGTAGVRAGELFF
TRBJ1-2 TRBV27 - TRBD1 TGTGCCAGCAGTTTCGACAGGGTTGTTAGTGATGGCTACACCTTC CASSFDRVVSDGYTF
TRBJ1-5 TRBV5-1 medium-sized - TGCGCCAGCAGCTTAGCCCCGCTGAGCAATCAGCCCCAGCATTTT CASSLAPLSNQPQHF
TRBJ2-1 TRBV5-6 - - TGTGCCAGCAGCTTGGACTACGGACCCAGCTCCTACAATGAGCAGTTCTTC CASSLDYGPSSYNEQFF
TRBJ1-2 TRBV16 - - TGTGCCAGCAGCCAATTCCCCTACAGGGACCGCAACTATGGCTACACCTTC CASSQFPYRDRNYGYTF
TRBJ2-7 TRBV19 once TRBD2 TGTGCCAGTCGGACTAGCGGGGACTCCTACGAGCAGTACTTC CASRTSGDSYEQYF
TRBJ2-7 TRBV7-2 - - TGTGCCAGCAGCCGAGCGGGCGGGGTCGAGCAGTACTTC CASSRAGGVEQYF
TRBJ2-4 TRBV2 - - TGTGCCAGCACGGGCAAAAACATTCAGTACTTC CASTGKNIQYF
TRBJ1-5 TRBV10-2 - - TGCGCCAGCAGTGACCAGGGAAATCAGCCCCAGCATTTT CASSDQGNQPQHF
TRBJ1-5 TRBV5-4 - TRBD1 TGTGCCAGCAGCTTAGGACAGGGGAGCAATCAGCCCCAGCATTTT CASSLGQGSNQPQHF
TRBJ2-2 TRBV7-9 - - TGTGCCAGCAGCTTAGTGGACGGCACCGGGGAGCTGTTTTTT CASSLVDGTGELFF
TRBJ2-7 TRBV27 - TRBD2 TGTGCCAGCAGTCCACTAGCGGACTCCTACGAGCAGTACTTC CASSPLADSYEQYF
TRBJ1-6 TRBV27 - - TGTGCCAGCAGTCCGGGCAACCAGGGAAATTCACCCCTCCACTTT CASSPGNQGNSPLHF
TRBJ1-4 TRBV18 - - TGTGCCAGCTCACCGGACAGCGTTAATGAAAAACTGTTTTTT CASSPDSVNEKLFF
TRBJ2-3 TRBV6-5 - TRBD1 TGTGCCAGCAGTTACTTTTCCCTACAGGGGAAGACGCAGTATTTT CASSYFSLQGKTQYF
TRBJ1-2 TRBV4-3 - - TGCGCCAGCAGCCGCGAGACGGGTAACTATGGCTACACCTTC CASSRETGNYGYTF
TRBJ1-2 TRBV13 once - TGTGCCAGCAGCTTAAGAGTTATCTCTGGCTACACCTTC CASSLRVISGYTF
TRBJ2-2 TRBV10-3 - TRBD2 TGTGCCATCAAGACTAGCGGGAGATGGACCGGGGAGCTGTTTTTT CAIKTSGRWTGELFF
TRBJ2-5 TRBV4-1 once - TGCGCCAGCAGCCAAGAGACAAGGGGGCAAGAGACCCAGTACTTC CASSQETRGQETQYF
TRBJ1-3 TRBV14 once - TGTGCCAGCAGCCCCTTCTTTGGGGCCTCAACGGGAAACACCATATATTTT CASSPFFGASTGNTIYF
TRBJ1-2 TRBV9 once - TGTGCCAGCAGCGTCGTCTTAGGTGGCGGCTACACCTTC CASSVVLGGGYTF
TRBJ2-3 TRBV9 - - TGTGCCAGCAGCGTGCTAGAATTCACAGATATGCAGTATTTT CASSVLEFTDMQYF
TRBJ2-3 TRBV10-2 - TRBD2 TGCGCCAGCAGCGCCCAGCGGACTAGCGGGGTTAGGGCAGATACGCAGTATTTT CASSAQRTSGVRADTQYF
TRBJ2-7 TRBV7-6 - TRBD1 TGTGCCAGCAGCCCGGGACAGGGCCCCTACGAGCAGTACTTC CASSPGQGPYEQYF
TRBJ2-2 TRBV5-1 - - TGCGCCAGCAGCGAGGGACGCGCGAACACCGGGGAGCTGTTTTTT CASSEGRANTGELFF
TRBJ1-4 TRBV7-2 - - TGTGCCAGCAGCTTGTCAGGGGTGGCCAATGAAAAACTGTTTTTT CASSLSGVANEKLFF
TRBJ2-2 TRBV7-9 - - TGTGCCAGCAGCTCCCCAGGGGCGGACGGGGAGCTGTTTTTT CASSSPGADGELFF
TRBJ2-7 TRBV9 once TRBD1 TGTGCCAGCAGCGGACAGGGTAGAGTCGAGCAGTACTTC CASSGQGRVEQYF
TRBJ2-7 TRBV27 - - TGTGCCAGCAGTTTCCAGACGGGCTACGAGCAGTACTTC CASSFQTGYEQYF
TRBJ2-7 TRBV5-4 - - TGTGCCAGCAGCCGGACCGTTACCGGCGCCTACGAGCAGTACTTC CASSRTVTGAYEQYF
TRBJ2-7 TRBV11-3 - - TGTGCCAGCAGCCGGTCCTCCTACGAGCAGTACTTC CASSRSSYEQYF
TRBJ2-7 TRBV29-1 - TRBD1 TGCAGCGTACGGACAGGTAACTCCTACGAGCAGTACTTC CSVRTGNSYEQYF
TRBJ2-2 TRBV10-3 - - TGTGCCTCATCGACGGGGGTGTTGAGCACCGGGGAGCTGTTTTTT CASSTGVLSTGELFF